The clone carrying this TCR beta chain was counted between two and nine times. This sample is drawn from a study of beta chain features in type 1 diabetes. V lost 5 bases to trimming and J lost 1 base; unmatched junction nucleotides: 7. The CDR3 loop spans 16 amino acids. The germline V gene encodes CDR1 SGHTA and CDR2 FQGNSA. The authors reverse transcribed all of the isolated RNA, so sequencing captured expressed TCRB transcripts. Assay: immunoSEQ multiplex PCR; the TCRdb copy retains only in-frame clones and omits some. The sample lists hundreds of thousands of clones, approximately 13% occurring once.

This clonotype was sampled from a young man in good health. The sequencing input was naive CD4+ T cells from blood. The V and J genes are TRBV7-2 and TRBJ2-5, with TRBD1 matching over 10 bases. The CDR3 here is CASSTDRGLSQETQYF. The CDR3 DNA reads TGTGCCAGCAGCACCGACAGGGGGCTGTCCCAAGAGACCCAGTACTTC.